This T cell receptor beta chain was documented in a study of cytomegalovirus exposure and HLA in healthy donors. Trimming removed 5 bases from V and 7 bases from J; junction bases left unmatched: 6. The CDR3 sequence is 14 residues long. The germline gives CDR1 MNHEY, CDR2 SMNVEV (reference sequence). Donors likely had unrecorded immune exposures despite being nominally healthy when sampled. The PCR ran on 60 Vbeta and 13 Jbeta primers. The method was immunoSEQ multiplex PCR; TCRdb's version includes in-frame clones alone and lacks a portion of them. The sample has roughly 180,000 clones, 75% to 85% seen once.

The receptor was isolated from a girl under 18 in good health and CMV-seropositive. Source material: PBMCs. This chain uses TRBV27 with TRBJ2-2; 8 nucleotides agree with TRBD1. CDR3 region: CASSNRGLGGELFF. CDR3 bases: TGTGCCAGCAGTAACAGGGGGTTGGGCGGGGAGCTGTTTTTT.